This entry lists 12 T cell receptor beta chains sequenced from one sample in a study of T cells after yellow fever vaccination. Using its own MiXCR run on the 5' RACE reads, TCRdb lists one record per CDR3 protein. The sample lists roughly 120,000 distinct CDR3 sequences, about 7% occurring once. Sequencing was performed on CD4+ T cells sorted from PBMCs, taken 10 days after the first yellow fever vaccination. The source is a man aged 18 to 30 who received the YFV17D yellow fever vaccine.

The V and J genes are TRBV7-6 and TRBJ2-5; weak D call: TRBD2 (8 bases). This CDR3 is built from 17 residues. The germline CDR1 and CDR2 sequences are SGHVS and FNYEAQ. Trimming removed 5 bases at V and 1 base at J, with 20 bases between. The CDR3 reads CASSPPGGSGAQETQYF. CDR3 DNA sequence: TGTGCCAGCAGCCCCCCAGGGGGTAGCGGGGCCCAAGAGACCCAGTACTTC.

This clonotype came up many times. V is TRBV6-5 and J is TRBJ2-7; no clear D. This CDR3 spans 14 amino acids. V lost 2 bases to trimming and J lost 3 bases, with 11 bases between them. Germline V CDR1 and CDR2: MNHEY, SVGAGI. The CDR3: CASSYPTTGYEQYF. The CDR3 DNA reads TGTGCCAGCAGTTACCCTACAACGGGCTACGAGCAGTACTTC.

The chain recombines TRBV6-2 or TRBV6-3 with TRBJ1-5; TRBD1 is a possible D gene (5 bases). Trimming removed 5 bases at V and 0 bases at J, with 11 bases between. The CDR3 covers 15 residues. Germline CDR1 reads MNHEY; CDR2 reads SVGEGT. Here the CDR3 reads CASSRGGASNQPQHF. CDR3 coding DNA: TGTGCCAGCAGTAGAGGTGGGGCTAGCAATCAGCCCCAGCATTTT.

This clonotype was seen repeatedly, ten times or more. The chain combines TRBV7-2 with TRBJ2-1, with 11 bases identical to TRBD1. The CDR3 consists of 14 residues. Germline V gives CDR1 SGHTA, CDR2 FQGNSA. After removal of 7 bases from V and 8 bases from J, the junction contained 7 bases not matched to a gene. CDR3 nucleotides: TGTGCCAGCACAACGGGACAGGGGGACCATGAGCAGTTCTTC. Residues: CASTTGQGDHEQFF. Combining the CDR3 with reference TRBV7-2 and TRBJ2-1 gives the whole variable domain GAGVSQSPSNKVTEKGKDVELRCDPISGHTALYWYRQSLGQGLEFLIYFQGNSAPDKSGLPSDRFSAERTGGSVSTLTIQRTQQEDSAVYLCASTTGQGDHEQFFGPGTRLTVL.

This clonotype has ten or more counts. The chain uses TRBV21-1 and TRBJ2-7; the tabulated D call, TRBD1, remains unverified against the DNA. TRBV21-1 is a listed pseudogene. The CDR3 consists of 13 residues. Here the CDR3 reads CASSRREPYEQYV. The CDR3 DNA reads as TGTGCCAGCAGCCGCAGGGAACCCTACGAGCAGTACGTC.

This clonotype showed up many times. The V call is TRBV2, the J call TRBJ1-2; D is unclear. V lost 8 bases and J 8 bases, leaving 15 bases between the germline ends. In germline, CDR1 is SNHLY, CDR2 FYNNEI. The CDR3 has 12 amino acids. The CDR3, as DNA: TGTGCCAGCGGATGGACTTTGGGGGGCTACACCTTC. Translation: CASGWTLGGYTF. Combining the CDR3 with reference TRBV2 and TRBJ1-2 gives the whole variable domain EPEVTQTPSHQVTQMGQEVILRCVPISNHLYFYWYRQILGQKVEFLVSFYNNEISEKSEIFDDQFSVERPDGSNFTLKIRSTKLEDSAMYFCASGWTLGGYTFGSGTRLTVV.

V gene TRBV9 combines with J gene TRBJ1-1; D remains unclear. Germline CDR1 reads SGDLS; CDR2 reads YYNGEE. There are 14 residues in the CDR3. The V gene lost 0 bases and the J gene lost 1 base, with 7 bases spanning the gap. CDR3 residues: CASSVGSSNTEAFF. The CDR3, as DNA: TGTGCCAGCAGCGTAGGGTCTTCGAACACTGAAGCTTTCTTT. The whole variable domain, remainder taken from reference TRBV9 and TRBJ1-1, is DSGVTQTPKHLITATGQRVTLRCSPRSGDLSVYWYQQSLDQGLQFLIQYYNGEERAKGNILERFSAQQFPDLHSELNLSSLELGDSALYFCASSVGSSNTEAFFGQGTRLTVV.

The chain recombines TRBV5-1 with TRBJ2-5, with a weak D call TRBD1 (6 bases). Germline CDR1 is SGHRS and CDR2 is YFSETQ. The CDR3 runs 16 residues. Trimming stripped 4 bases from V and 5 bases from J, with 21 bases between. The CDR3 here is CASSPSRQGSGETQYF. The CDR3 DNA sequence: TGCGCCAGCAGCCCGAGCCGGCAGGGGTCGGGCGAGACCCAGTACTTC.

At least ten counts were recorded for this clonotype. J is TRBJ2-1 and V is TRBV19, with no clear D. V lost 3 bases and J lost 4, with 10 bases in between. The CDR3 has 14 residues. Germline values: CDR1 LNHDA, CDR2 SQIVND (reference sequence). CDR3 coding DNA: TGTGCCAGTAGTATGACGCAAGGGTACAATGAGCAGTTCTTC. Its translation is CASSMTQGYNEQFF.

This clonotype was observed a single time. The V and J genes are TRBV29-1 and TRBJ1-2, with 7 bases identical to TRBD1. V lost 4 bases and J lost 13; bases outside the gene matches: 12. This CDR3 is 12 amino acids long. The germline gives CDR1 SQVTM, CDR2 ANQGSEA. The CDR3 is CSVGGRERGLTF. The CDR3 region has the DNA TGCAGCGTTGGGGGGCGGGAAAGGGGGCTCACCTTC.

This chain connects TRBV15 to TRBJ1-5; tentatively, D is TRBD1 (6 bases). V lost 0 bases, J lost 9 bases, and 15 bases lay in between. The germline CDR1 and CDR2 sequences are LNHNV and YYDKDF (reference sequence). CDR3 length: 15 amino acids. The CDR3, as DNA: TGTGCCACCAGCAGAGATCCGGTTGGGGGCCCGCCCCAGCATTTT. This encodes CATSRDPVGGPPQHF.

The rearrangement links TRBV4-2 to TRBJ1-5; perhaps TRBD1 as D (5 bases). This CDR3 is built from 14 residues. The V end lost 0 bases, the J end lost 7 bases, and 10 bases lay between the germline ends. CDR1 LGHNA and CDR2 YNFKEQ come from the germline V gene. The CDR3 bases are TGTGCCAGCAGCCAAGATCCGGGGGGACAGCCCCAGCATTTT. Protein: CASSQDPGGQPQHF.